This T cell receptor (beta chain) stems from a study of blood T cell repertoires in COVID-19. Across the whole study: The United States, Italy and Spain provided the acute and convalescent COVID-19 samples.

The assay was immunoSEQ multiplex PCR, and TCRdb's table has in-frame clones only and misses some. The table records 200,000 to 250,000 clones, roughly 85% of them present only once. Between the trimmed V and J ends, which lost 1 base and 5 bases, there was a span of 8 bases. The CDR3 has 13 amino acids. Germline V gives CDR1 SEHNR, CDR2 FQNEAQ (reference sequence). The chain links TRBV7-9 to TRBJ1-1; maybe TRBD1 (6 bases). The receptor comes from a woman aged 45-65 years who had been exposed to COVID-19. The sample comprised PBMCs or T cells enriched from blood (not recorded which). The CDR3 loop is CASSLEGVTEAFF. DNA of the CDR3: TGTGCCAGCAGCTTAGAGGGGGTGACTGAAGCTTTCTTT.